The 9 T cell receptor beta chains below all came from one sample that was sequenced in a study of cytomegalovirus exposure and HLA in healthy donors. PCR involved 60 Vbeta and 13 Jbeta primers. This table comes from immunoSEQ multiplex PCR, and its TCRdb copy is limited to in-frame clones, with some not included. The data hold 160,000 or so clones, with approximately 88% observed a single time. Specimen: PBMCs. The receptors come from a man aged 25 to 40 in good health and CMV-seronegative.

The CDR3 region is CASSQETSGGYNEQFF. The CDR3 DNA follows: TGTGCCAGCAGCCAAGAAACTAGCGGGGGCTACAATGAGCAGTTCTTC. The chain links TRBV4-2 to TRBJ2-1, with TRBD2 matching 11 bases. This CDR3 is built from 16 residues. The germline gives CDR1 LGHNA, CDR2 YNFKEQ. V shed 0 bases and J 3 bases; nucleotides not matched to a gene: 1.

This chain uses TRBV7-3 with TRBJ2-1; D remains unclear. There are 15 residues in the CDR3. The germline CDR1 and CDR2 sequences are SGHTA and FQGTGA. Trimming left V 1 base short and J 4 bases short, with 11 bases between. The CDR3 nucleotides are TGTGCCAGCAGCTTAAATGTTCCGTCTTACAATGAGCAGTTCTTC. This gives the protein CASSLNVPSYNEQFF.

The V call is TRBV21-1, the J call TRBJ2-7; the table's D call TRBD2 went unverified against the DNA. TRBV21-1 is termed a pseudogene. The CDR3 runs 14 residues. The CDR3 DNA reads as TGTGCCAGCAGCAAAGGAGGGATCGGCTACGAGCAGTACTTC. It is translated as CASSKGGIGYEQYF.

This sequence joins TRBV2 and TRBJ2-4; the match to TRBD1 covers 9 bases. The CDR3 loop spans 15 amino acids. V was clipped by 6 bases and J by 2 bases; unmatched bases: 5. The germline V gene encodes CDR1 SNHLY and CDR2 FYNNEI. CDR3 loop: CASRIQGATKNIQYF. The DNA for the CDR3 is TGTGCCAGCAGGATACAGGGGGCGACCAAAAACATTCAGTACTTC. Looking up the rest from reference TRBV2 and TRBJ2-4 gives the full variable domain: EPEVTQTPSHQVTQMGQEVILRCVPISNHLYFYWYRQILGQKVEFLVSFYNNEISEKSEIFDDQFSVERPDGSNFTLKIRSTKLEDSAMYFCASRIQGATKNIQYFGAGTRLSVL.

Remarks on this clone: Other DNA sequences in this sample translate to the same CDR3. The chain joins TRBV7-9 to TRBJ1-2; D ambiguous. Germline assignment: CDR1 SEHNR and CDR2 FQNEAQ (reference sequence). V shed 0 bases and J shed 5 bases, with 7 bases lying between them. The length of the CDR3 is 13 residues. The CDR3 here is CASSLARGYGYTF. Written as DNA, the CDR3 is TGTGCCAGCAGCTTAGCGCGCGGTTATGGCTACACCTTC.

This rearrangement joins TRBV19 to TRBJ2-2, with D unresolved. Trimming took off 3 bases at V and 0 bases at J, with 5 bases between the two ends. The CDR3 consists of 14 residues. Germline V gene sequence: CDR1 LNHDA, CDR2 SQIVND (reference sequence). In DNA, the CDR3 is TGTGCCAGTAGTATTTCCACGAACACCGGGGAGCTGTTTTTT. It yields the protein CASSISTNTGELFF.

The chain employs TRBV28 and TRBJ2-2; unclear D gene. The CDR3 contains 18 residues. The germline gives CDR1 MDHEN, CDR2 SYDVKM. Trimming left V 3 bases short and J 2 bases short, with 19 bases between. DNA of the CDR3: TGTGCCAGCAGTTTTCAGTACAGAACCCCTACTAACACCGGGGAGCTGTTTTTT. It specifies CASSFQYRTPTNTGELFF.

A single count supports this clone. At one boundary the junction diverges from the germline segment, which might be a read error. J is TRBJ2-7 and V is TRBV6-5; the match to TRBD2 covers 8 bases. The CDR3 is 12 amino acids. CDR1 MNHEY and CDR2 SVGAGI come from the germline V gene. CDR3 coding DNA: TGTGCCAGCTGGAAAGACCCCGGGACTAGATTTTTC. It is translated as CASWKDPGTRFF.

Comments on this clone: Other DNA sequences within the sample encode an identical CDR3. CDR3 loop: CASSQGLAGSYEQYF. CDR3 nucleotides: TGTGCCAGCAGCCAAGGACTAGCGGGTTCCTACGAGCAGTACTTC. The chain joins TRBV4-2 to TRBJ2-7, with TRBD2 identical over 10 bases. The V segment lost 1 base and the J segment 1 base; nucleotides outside the gene matches: 1. Per the germline V gene, CDR1 is LGHNA and CDR2 is YNFKEQ. The CDR3 totals 15 residues.